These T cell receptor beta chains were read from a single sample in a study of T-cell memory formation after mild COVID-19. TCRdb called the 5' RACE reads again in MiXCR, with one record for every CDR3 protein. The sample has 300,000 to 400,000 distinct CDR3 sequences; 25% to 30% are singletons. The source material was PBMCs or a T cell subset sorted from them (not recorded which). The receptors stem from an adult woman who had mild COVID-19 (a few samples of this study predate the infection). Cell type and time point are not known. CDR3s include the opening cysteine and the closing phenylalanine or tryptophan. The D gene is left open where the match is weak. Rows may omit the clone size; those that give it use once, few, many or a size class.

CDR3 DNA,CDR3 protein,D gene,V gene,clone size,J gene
TGTGCCACCAGTGAACGGGGGGCGGCGAACACCGGGGAGCTGTTTTTT,CATSERGAANTGELFF,.,TRBV24-1,.,TRBJ2-2
TGCAGTGCTAGAGAACAGTTGAGCGGGAGTAAATATACGCAGTATTTT,CSAREQLSGSKYTQYF,TRBD2,TRBV20-1,.,TRBJ2-3
TGTGCCAGCAGCCCTAGCGGGGGGAACACAGATACGCAGTATTTT,CASSPSGGNTDTQYF,TRBD2,TRBV7-9,.,TRBJ2-3
TGTGCCAGCAGTTACTCGAGAGGAAGCATTAGCACAGATACGCAGTATTTT,CASSYSRGSISTDTQYF,.,TRBV6-5,.,TRBJ2-3
TGTGCCAGCAGTTTAAGCGGGGCCTCCTACGAGCAGTACTTC,CASSLSGASYEQYF,TRBD2,TRBV12-3/TRBV12-4,few,TRBJ2-7
TGCAGCGGGACTAAGGGGGCGATCTCCTACGAGCAGTACTTC,CSGTKGAISYEQYF,.,TRBV29-1,.,TRBJ2-7
TGTGCCAGCAGCCAAGTATCCGGGGCATCCTACGAGCAGTACTTC,CASSQVSGASYEQYF,.,TRBV3-1,.,TRBJ2-7
TGTGCCAGCAGTAAGCAAGTCAACACCGGGGAGCTGTTTTTT,CASSKQVNTGELFF,.,TRBV2,once,TRBJ2-2
TGCAGTGCGAGACTAGCGGGGGGTCCCTACGAGCAGTACTTC,CSARLAGGPYEQYF,TRBD2,TRBV20-1,.,TRBJ2-7
TGTGCCAGCAGTGACCAGGATACCGGCGGGAAGACAGATACGCAGTATTTT,CASSDQDTGGKTDTQYF,.,TRBV25-1,.,TRBJ2-3
TGCGCCAGCAGCTCAGGGACTAGCGGGAGGCAGCAAGAGACCCAGTACTTC,CASSSGTSGRQQETQYF,TRBD2,TRBV5-1,.,TRBJ2-5
TGTGCCAGCAGTGAAGCTAAAACCGGAACGCACATTCAGTACTTC,CASSEAKTGTHIQYF,.,TRBV2,.,TRBJ2-4
TGTGCCAGCAGTGCCCCCAAGGGACAGGGGGATTCACCCCTCCACTTT,CASSAPKGQGDSPLHF,TRBD1,TRBV6-2/TRBV6-3,.,TRBJ1-6